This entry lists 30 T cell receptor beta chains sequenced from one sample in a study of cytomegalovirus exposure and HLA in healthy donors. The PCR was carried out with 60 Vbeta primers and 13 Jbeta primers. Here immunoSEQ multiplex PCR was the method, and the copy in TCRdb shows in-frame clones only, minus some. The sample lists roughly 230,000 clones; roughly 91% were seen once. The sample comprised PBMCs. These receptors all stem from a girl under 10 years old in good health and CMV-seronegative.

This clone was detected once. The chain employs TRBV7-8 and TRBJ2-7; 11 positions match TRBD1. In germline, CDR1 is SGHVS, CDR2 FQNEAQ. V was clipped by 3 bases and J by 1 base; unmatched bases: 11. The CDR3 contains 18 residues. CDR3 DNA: TGTGCCAGCAGCTTCCGGGACAGGGGGTTTTCCCCTTCCTACGAGCAGTACTTC. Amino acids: CASSFRDRGFSPSYEQYF.

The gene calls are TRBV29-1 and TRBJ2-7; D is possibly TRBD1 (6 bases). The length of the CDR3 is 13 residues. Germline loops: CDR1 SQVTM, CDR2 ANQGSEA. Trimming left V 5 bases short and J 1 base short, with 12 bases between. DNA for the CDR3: TGCAGCGTTACGACAGGACGGTCCTACGAGCAGTACTTC. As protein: CSVTTGRSYEQYF.

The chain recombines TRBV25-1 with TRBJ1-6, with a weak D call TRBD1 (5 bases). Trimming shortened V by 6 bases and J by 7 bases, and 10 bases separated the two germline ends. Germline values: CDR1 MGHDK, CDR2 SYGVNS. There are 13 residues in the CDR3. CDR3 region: CASSARVNSPLHF. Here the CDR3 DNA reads TGTGCCAGCAGCGCCAGGGTCAATTCACCCCTCCACTTT.

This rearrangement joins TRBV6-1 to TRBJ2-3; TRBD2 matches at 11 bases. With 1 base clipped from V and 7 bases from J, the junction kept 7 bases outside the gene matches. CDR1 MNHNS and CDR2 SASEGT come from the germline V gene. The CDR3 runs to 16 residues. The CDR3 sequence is CASSEVSGGAGNTQYF. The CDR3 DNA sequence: TGTGCCAGCAGTGAAGTTAGCGGGGGGGCGGGGAATACGCAGTATTTT.

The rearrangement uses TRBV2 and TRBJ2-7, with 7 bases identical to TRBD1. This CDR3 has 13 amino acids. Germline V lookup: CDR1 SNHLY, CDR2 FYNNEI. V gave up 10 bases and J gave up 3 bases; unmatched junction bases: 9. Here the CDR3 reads CAIRDSPFYEQYF. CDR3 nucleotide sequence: TGTGCCATTAGGGACAGCCCCTTCTACGAGCAGTACTTC.

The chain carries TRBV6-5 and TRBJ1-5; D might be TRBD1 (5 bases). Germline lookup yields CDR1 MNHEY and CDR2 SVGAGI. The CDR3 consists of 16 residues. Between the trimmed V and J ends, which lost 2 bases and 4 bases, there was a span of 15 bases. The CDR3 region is CASSYAQGSRNQPQHF. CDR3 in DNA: TGTGCCAGCAGTTACGCTCAGGGTTCTAGGAATCAGCCCCAGCATTTT.

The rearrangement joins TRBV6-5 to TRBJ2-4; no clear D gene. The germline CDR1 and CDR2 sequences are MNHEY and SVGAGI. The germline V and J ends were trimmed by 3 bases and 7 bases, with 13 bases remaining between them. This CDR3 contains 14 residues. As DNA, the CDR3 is TGTGCCAGCAGTTATGCCCAGTGGAGCAACATTCAGTACTTC. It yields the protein CASSYAQWSNIQYF.

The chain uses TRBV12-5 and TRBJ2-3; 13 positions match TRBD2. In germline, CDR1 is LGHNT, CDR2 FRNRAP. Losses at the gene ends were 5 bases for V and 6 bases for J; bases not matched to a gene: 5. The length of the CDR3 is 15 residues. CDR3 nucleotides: TGTGCTAGTGGTCGCGGGACTAGCGGGACTGATACGCAGTATTTT. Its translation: CASGRGTSGTDTQYF.

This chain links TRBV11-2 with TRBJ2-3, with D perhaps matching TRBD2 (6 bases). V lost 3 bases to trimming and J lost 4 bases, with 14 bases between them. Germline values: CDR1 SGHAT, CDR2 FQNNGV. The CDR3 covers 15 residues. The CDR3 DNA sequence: TGTGCCAGCAGCTTGGTTCCGGGAGCGGCAGATACGCAGTATTTT. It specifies CASSLVPGAADTQYF. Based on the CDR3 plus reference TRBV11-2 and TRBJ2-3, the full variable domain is EAGVAQSPRYKIIEKRQSVAFWCNPISGHATLYWYQQILGQGPKLLIQFQNNGVVDDSQLPKDRFSAERLKGVDSTLKIQPAKLEDSAVYLCASSLVPGAADTQYFGPGTRLTVL.

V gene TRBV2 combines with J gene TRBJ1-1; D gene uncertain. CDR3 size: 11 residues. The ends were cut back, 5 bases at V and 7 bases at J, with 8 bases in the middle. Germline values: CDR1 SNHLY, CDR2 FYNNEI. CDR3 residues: CASSNTLEAFF. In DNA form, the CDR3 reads TGTGCCAGCAGTAACACCCTTGAAGCTTTCTTT.

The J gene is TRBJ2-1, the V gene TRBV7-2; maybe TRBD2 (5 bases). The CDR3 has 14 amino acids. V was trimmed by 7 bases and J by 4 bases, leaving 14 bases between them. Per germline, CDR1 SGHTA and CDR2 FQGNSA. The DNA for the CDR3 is TGTGCCAGCATTTCCGGGGATGGGTACAATGAGCAGTTCTTC. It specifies CASISGDGYNEQFF.

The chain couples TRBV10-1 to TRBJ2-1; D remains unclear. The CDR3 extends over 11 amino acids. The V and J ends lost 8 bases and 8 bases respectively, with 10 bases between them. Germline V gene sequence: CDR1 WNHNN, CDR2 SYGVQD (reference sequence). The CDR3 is CASSEADEQFF. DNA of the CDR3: TGCGCCAGCTCTGAGGCCGATGAGCAGTTCTTC.

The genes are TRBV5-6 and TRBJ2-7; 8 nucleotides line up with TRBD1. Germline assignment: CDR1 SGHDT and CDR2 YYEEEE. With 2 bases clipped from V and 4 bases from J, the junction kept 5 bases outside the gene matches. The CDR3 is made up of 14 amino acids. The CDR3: CASSLGQGSYEQYF. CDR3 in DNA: TGTGCCAGCAGCTTAGGACAGGGAAGTTACGAGCAGTACTTC.

CDR3 region: CASSKQQEPNEKLFF. Here the CDR3 DNA reads TGTGCCAGCAGCAAACAACAGGAACCTAATGAAAAACTGTTTTTT. This rearrangement joins TRBV14 to TRBJ1-4; the D gene is possibly TRBD1 (5 bases). Germline V lookup: CDR1 SGHDN, CDR2 FVKESK. The CDR3 has 15 residues. Trimming shortened V by 5 bases and J by 3 bases, and 13 bases separated the two germline ends.

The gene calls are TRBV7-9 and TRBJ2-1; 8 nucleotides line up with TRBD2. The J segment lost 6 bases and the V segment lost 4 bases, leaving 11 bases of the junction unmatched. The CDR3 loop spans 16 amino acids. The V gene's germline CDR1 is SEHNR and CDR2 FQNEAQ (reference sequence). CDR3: CASSSPGTRSGNEQFF. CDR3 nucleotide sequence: TGTGCCAGCAGCTCTCCCGGGACTAGGAGCGGCAATGAGCAGTTCTTC.

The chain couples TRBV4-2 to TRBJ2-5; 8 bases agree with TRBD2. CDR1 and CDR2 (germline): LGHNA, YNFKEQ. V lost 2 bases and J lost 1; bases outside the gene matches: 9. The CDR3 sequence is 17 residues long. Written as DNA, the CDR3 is TGTGCCAGCAGCCAACACCTCGGACTAGCAGTCCAAGAGACCCAGTACTTC. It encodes CASSQHLGLAVQETQYF.

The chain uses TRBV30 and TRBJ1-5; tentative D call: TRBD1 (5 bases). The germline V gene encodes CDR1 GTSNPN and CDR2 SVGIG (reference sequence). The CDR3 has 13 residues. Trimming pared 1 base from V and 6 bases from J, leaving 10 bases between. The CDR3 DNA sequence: TGTGCCTGGAGTGCAGGGATGGGTCAGCCCCAGCATTTT. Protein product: CAWSAGMGQPQHF.

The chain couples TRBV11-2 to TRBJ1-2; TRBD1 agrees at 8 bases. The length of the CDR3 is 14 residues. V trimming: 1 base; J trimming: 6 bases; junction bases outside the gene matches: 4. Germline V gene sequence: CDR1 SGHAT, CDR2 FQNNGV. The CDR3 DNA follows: TGTGCCAGCAGCTTAGTTGGACAGGGCAATGGCTACACCTTC. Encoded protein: CASSLVGQGNGYTF.

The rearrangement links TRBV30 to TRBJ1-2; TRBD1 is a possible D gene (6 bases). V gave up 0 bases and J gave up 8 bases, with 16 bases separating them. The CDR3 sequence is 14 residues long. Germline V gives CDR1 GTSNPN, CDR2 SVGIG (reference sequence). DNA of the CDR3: TGTGCCTGGAGTGTACTCGGGGCAGGGGCCGGCTACACCTTC. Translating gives CAWSVLGAGAGYTF.

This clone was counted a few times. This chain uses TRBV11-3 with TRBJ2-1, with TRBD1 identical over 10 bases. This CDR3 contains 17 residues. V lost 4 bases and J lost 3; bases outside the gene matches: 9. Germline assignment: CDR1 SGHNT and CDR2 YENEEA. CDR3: CASSWGVGTGDYNEQFF. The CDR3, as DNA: TGTGCCAGCAGCTGGGGGGTAGGGACAGGGGACTACAATGAGCAGTTCTTC.

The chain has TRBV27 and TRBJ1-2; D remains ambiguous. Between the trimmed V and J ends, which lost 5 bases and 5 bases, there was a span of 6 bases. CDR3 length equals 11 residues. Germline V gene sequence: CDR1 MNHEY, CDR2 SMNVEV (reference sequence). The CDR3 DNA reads TGTGCCAGCAGTGCCGGTTATGGCTACACCTTC. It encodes CASSAGYGYTF.

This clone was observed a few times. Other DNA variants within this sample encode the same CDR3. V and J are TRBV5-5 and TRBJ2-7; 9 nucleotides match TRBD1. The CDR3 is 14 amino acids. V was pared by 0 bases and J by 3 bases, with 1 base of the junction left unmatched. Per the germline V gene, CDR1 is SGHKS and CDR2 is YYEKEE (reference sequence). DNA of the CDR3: TGTGCCAGCAGCTTGGGACAGGGGGACTACGAGCAGTACTTC. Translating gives CASSLGQGDYEQYF.

CDR3 sequence: CAWSGREGHYNEQFF. As DNA, the CDR3 is TGTGCCTGGTCCGGGCGGGAGGGCCACTACAATGAGCAGTTCTTC. This chain links TRBV30 with TRBJ2-1; 9 nucleotides align to TRBD2. Trimming cost V 5 bases and J 3 bases; bases outside gene matches: 8. Germline values: CDR1 GTSNPN, CDR2 SVGIG (reference sequence). This CDR3 is 15 amino acids long.

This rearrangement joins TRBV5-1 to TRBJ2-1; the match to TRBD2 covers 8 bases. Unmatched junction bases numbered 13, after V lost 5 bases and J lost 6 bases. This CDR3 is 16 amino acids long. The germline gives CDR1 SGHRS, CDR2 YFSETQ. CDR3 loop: CASSLAGPAGVNEQFF. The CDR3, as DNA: TGCGCCAGCAGTTTAGCGGGGCCGGCGGGAGTCAATGAGCAGTTCTTC.

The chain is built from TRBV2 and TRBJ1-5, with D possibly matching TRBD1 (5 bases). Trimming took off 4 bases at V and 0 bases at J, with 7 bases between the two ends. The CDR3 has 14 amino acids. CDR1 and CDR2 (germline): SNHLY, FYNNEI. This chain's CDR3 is CASSGQFSNQPQHF. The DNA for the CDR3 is TGTGCCAGCAGTGGACAGTTTAGCAATCAGCCCCAGCATTTT.

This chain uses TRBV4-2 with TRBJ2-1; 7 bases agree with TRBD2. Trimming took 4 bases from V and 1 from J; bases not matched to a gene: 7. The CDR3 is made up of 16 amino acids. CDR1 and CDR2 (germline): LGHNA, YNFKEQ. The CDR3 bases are TGTGCCAGCAGCCGGGGGGAGGGGTTGTCCTACAATGAGCAGTTCTTC. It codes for CASSRGEGLSYNEQFF.

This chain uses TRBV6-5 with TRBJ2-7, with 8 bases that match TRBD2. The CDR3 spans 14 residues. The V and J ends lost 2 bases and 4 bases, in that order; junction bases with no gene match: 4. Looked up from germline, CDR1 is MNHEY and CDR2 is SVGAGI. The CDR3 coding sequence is TGTGCCAGCAGTTACGGCGGGAGGAATTACGAGCAGTACTTC. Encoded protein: CASSYGGRNYEQYF.

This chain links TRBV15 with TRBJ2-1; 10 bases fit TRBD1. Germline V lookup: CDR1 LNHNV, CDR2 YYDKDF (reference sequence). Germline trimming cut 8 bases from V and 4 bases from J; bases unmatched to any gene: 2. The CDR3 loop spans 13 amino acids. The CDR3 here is CATGDRGYNEQFF. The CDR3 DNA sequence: TGTGCCACCGGGGACAGGGGATACAATGAGCAGTTCTTC.

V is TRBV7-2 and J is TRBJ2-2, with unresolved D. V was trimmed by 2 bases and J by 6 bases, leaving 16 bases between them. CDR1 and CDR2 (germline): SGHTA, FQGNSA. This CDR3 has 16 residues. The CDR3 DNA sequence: TGTGCCAGCAGCTTATTTAATCCTACGCCACCCGGGGAGCTGTTTTTT. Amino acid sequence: CASSLFNPTPPGELFF. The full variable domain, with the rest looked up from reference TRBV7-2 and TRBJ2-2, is GAGVSQSPSNKVTEKGKDVELRCDPISGHTALYWYRQSLGQGLEFLIYFQGNSAPDKSGLPSDRFSAERTGGSVSTLTIQRTQQEDSAVYLCASSLFNPTPPGELFFGEGSRLTVL.

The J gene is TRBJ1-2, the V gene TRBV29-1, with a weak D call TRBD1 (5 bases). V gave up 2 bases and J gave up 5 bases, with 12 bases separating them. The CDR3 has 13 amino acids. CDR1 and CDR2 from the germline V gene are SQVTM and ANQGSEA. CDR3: CSVERSKGYGYTF. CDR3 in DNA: TGCAGCGTTGAAAGGTCCAAGGGGTATGGCTACACCTTC.